The following is a T cell receptor (beta chain) sequence with its context. This entry is derived from a study of technical replicates of blood from four donors. TCRdb's table, derived via immunoSEQ multiplex PCR, lists solely in-frame clones and lacks some. The sample has some 96,000 clones, nearly 97% seen once. Germline V gene sequence: CDR1 SGHTA, CDR2 FQGNSA. V lost 1 base and J 4 bases, leaving 13 bases between the germline ends. This CDR3 contains 15 residues. J is TRBJ1-2 and V is TRBV7-2; possible D gene TRBD1, 6 bases. The clonotype was recovered from a human donor in good health. The source material was T cells isolated from PBMCs. In nucleotides, the CDR3 is TGTGCCAGCAGCTTAGAGCCCAGGGGAATCTATGGCTACACCTTC. Its protein is CASSLEPRGIYGYTF.